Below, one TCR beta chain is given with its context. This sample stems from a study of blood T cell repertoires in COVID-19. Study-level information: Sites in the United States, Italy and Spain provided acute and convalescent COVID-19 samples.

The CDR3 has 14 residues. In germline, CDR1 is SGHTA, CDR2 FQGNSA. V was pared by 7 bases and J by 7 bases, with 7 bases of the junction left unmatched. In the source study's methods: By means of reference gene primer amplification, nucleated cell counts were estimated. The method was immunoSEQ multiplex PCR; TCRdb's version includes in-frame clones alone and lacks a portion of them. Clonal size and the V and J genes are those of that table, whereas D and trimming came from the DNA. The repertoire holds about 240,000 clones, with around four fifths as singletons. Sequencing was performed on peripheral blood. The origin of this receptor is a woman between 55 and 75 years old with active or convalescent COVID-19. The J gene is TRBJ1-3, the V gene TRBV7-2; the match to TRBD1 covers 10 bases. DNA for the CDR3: TGTGCCAGCATCTCGGACAGGGGGATGAACACCATATATTTT. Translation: CASISDRGMNTIYF.